What follows describes a single TCR beta chain. This may stem from a read error, because a much larger clone lies one nucleotide away. The data derive from a study of T-cell reconstitution after alpha-beta-depleted transplantation in children. The J segment lost 0 bases and the V segment lost 5 bases, leaving 10 bases of the junction unmatched. CDR3 length equals 16 residues. A library of TCRbeta sequences, prepared with unique molecular identifiers, was generated. MiXCR, applied by TCRdb to the PCR reads, yields one record per CDR3 protein. The sample holds around 400,000 distinct CDR3 sequences, around 21% seen once.

The source of this sequence is a human donor who donated a stem cell graft to a child with acute myeloid leukemia. The genes are TRBV12-3 or TRBV12-4 and TRBJ2-7; 7 bases agree with TRBD1. This sample comprised PBMCs from the stem cell graft donor, obtained from the stem cell graft. The CDR3 DNA sequence: TGTGCCAGCAGTGGGTCGGACAGGTTTGGCTCCTACGAGCAGTACTTC. Protein product: CASSGSDRFGSYEQYF.